Listed below are T cell receptor beta chains from one sample, sequenced in a study of blood T cells in healthy people across ages. TCRdb re-analysed the 5' RACE reads in MiXCR, keeping a single row per CDR3 protein. This sample has 1,100,000 or so distinct CDR3 sequences; around 45% occur once, and the top ten carry 15% to 20%. Sequenced material: blood. The receptor source for this set is a woman in her sixties or seventies in good health. Both conserved end residues are part of each CDR3. Each record gives: clone size, D gene, V gene, J gene, CDR3 DNA, CDR3 protein. A D gene is named only where the DNA matches it firmly. Expanded clones are given a class, and other clones once, few, many or no size at all.

NA,TRBD1,TRBV5-1,TRBJ1-1,TGCGCCAGCAGCTTAAACAACAGGGGAGGGAACACTGAAGCTTTCTTT,CASSLNNRGGNTEAFF
NA,NA,TRBV20-1,TRBJ2-1,TGCAGTGCTAGATCAGGGGTACCCCACTACAATGAGCAGTTCTTC,CSARSGVPHYNEQFF
NA,NA,TRBV15,TRBJ2-2,TGTGCCACCAGCAAGGGGGACTGGAACACCGGGGAGCTGTTTTTT,CATSKGDWNTGELFF
NA,NA,TRBV6-5,TRBJ2-1,TGTGCCAGCAGTTACACCACGGGCTCCTACAATGAGCAGTTCTTC,CASSYTTGSYNEQFF
few,TRBD2,TRBV12-3/TRBV12-4,TRBJ2-7,TGTGCCAGCAGTCCCCGGACTAGCGGGAGGGGGAACGAGCAGTACTTC,CASSPRTSGRGNEQYF
NA,NA,TRBV5-1,TRBJ2-7,TGCGCCAGCAGCTTGAACTCAGGGTGGGTCTACGAGCAGTACTTC,CASSLNSGWVYEQYF
NA,TRBD1,TRBV12-3/TRBV12-4,TRBJ2-7,TGTGCCAGCAGCCGACAGGGTTTAGATAATTACGAGCAGTACTTC,CASSRQGLDNYEQYF
many,NA,TRBV29-1,TRBJ2-5,TGCAGCGTTCAACTTACGGGGGAGACCCAGTACTTC,CSVQLTGETQYF
NA,TRBD2,TRBV6-1,TRBJ2-5,TGTGCCAGCACCGTGACTAGCGGGCAAGAGACCCAGTACTTC,CASTVTSGQETQYF
few,NA,TRBV7-9,TRBJ2-1,TGTGCCAGCAGCCCGCGGTCCGTGACCTACAATGAGCAGTTCTTC,CASSPRSVTYNEQFF
once,NA,TRBV2,TRBJ2-3,TGTGCCAGCAGTCCCGACCCCGGGGATACGCAGTATTTT,CASSPDPGDTQYF
NA,NA,TRBV13,TRBJ2-2,TGTGCCAGCAGCTCCGATTATCCCGGGGAGCTGTTTTTT,CASSSDYPGELFF
NA,TRBD2,TRBV5-1,TRBJ2-6,TGCGCCAGCAGCTTGGATCGGACTAGCGGCCCCACTGGGGCCAACGTCCTGACTTTC,CASSLDRTSGPTGANVLTF
NA,NA,TRBV3-1,TRBJ2-5,TGTGCCAGCAGCCAAGAGCGCCCAGGGAGGTCCGTCGTGGAGACCCAGTACTTC,CASSQERPGRSVVETQYF
NA,TRBD1,TRBV12-3/TRBV12-4,TRBJ2-5,TGTGCCAGCAGTTCCATACAGGGGGCGGGAGAGACCCAGTACTTC,CASSSIQGAGETQYF
NA,NA,TRBV5-1,TRBJ1-2,TGCACCAGCAGTGTCGGGGACGGAACTTATGGCTACACCTTC,CTSSVGDGTYGYTF
NA,TRBD1,TRBV20-1,TRBJ2-7,TGCAGTGCTAGATCCTTCGGACAGGGGGCCTACGAGCAGTACTTC,CSARSFGQGAYEQYF
NA,NA,TRBV4-1,TRBJ2-7,TGCGCCAGCAGCCAAGCGGGTCCACCCTACGAGCAGTACTTC,CASSQAGPPYEQYF
NA,NA,TRBV11-2,TRBJ1-2,TGTGCCAGCAGCCCGGGACTCTCAAGGGTCTATGGCTACACCTTC,CASSPGLSRVYGYTF
NA,NA,TRBV4-1,TRBJ2-1,TGCGCCAGCAGCCAAGAACTCGGGCCCCACAATGAGCAGTTCTTC,CASSQELGPHNEQFF
few,NA,TRBV15,TRBJ2-1,TGTGCCACCAGCAGAGAAGGGGCGCAGTTCTTC,CATSREGAQFF
few,TRBD2,TRBV4-1,TRBJ2-1,TGCGCCAGCAGCCAAGAATCCCCTTCTAGCGGGTTTGACAATGAGCAGTTCTTC,CASSQESPSSGFDNEQFF
NA,TRBD2,TRBV7-6,TRBJ2-7,TGTGCCAGCAGCTGGGGGGGATCCGCCGAGCAGTACTTC,CASSWGGSAEQYF
few,TRBD2,TRBV29-1,TRBJ2-1,TGCAGCGTTAGATATAGCGGGAGTTGGCTCAATGAGCAGTTCTTC,CSVRYSGSWLNEQFF
few,NA,TRBV7-9,TRBJ2-7,TGTGCCAGCAGCGGCGGGGCACCCTACGAGCAGTACTTC,CASSGGAPYEQYF
NA,NA,TRBV5-6,TRBJ1-2,TGTGCCAGCAGCTTGAACAGGCAGAACGATGGCTACACCTTC,CASSLNRQNDGYTF
NA,NA,TRBV28,TRBJ2-2,TGTGCCAGCAGCCAAGGACTGAACACCGGGGAGCTGTTTTTT,CASSQGLNTGELFF
NA,NA,TRBV20-1,TRBJ1-5,TGCAGTGCTAGTCCGCTGGGCGCCGATCAGCCCCAGCATTTT,CSASPLGADQPQHF
NA,TRBD2,TRBV27,TRBJ2-1,TGTGCCAGCAGTTTTTTAGCGGGCGGGGGGGACAATGAGCAGTTCTTC,CASSFLAGGGDNEQFF